The 8 T cell receptor beta chains below were found in one sample sequenced in a study of regulatory T cells in long-lasting Graves disease. Combining iRepertoire HTBI primers with Arm-PCR of CDR3 regions, the authors built TCR beta libraries. TCRdb re-analysed the multiplex PCR reads in MiXCR, keeping a single row per CDR3 protein. The sample holds around 510,000 distinct CDR3 sequences, roughly 20% seen once. Time point noted: persistent/refractory GD, antithyroid drugs over 5 years with positive TRAb. Scientists built the TCR library using RNA that was extracted from PBMCs. The specimen comprised peripheral blood mononuclear cells (PBMCs), sampled when the disease was refractory, from a patient treated with antithyroid drugs. The receptors were gathered from a female donor with Graves disease.

Regarding this clonotype: A much larger clone lies a single base off, so this may be a read error. This CDR3 is missing its conserved last phenylalanine or tryptophan, likely due to a read error. This rearrangement joins TRBV28 to TRBJ1-5, with D unresolved. CDR1 is MDHEN and CDR2 is SYDVKM in the germline V gene. V gave up 4 bases and J gave up 3 bases, with 16 bases separating them. The CDR3 runs 16 residues. CDR3: CASSYRKRQHNQPQHL. The CDR3 bases are TGTGCCAGCAGTTACCGGAAGCGGCAGCACAATCAGCCCCAGCATCTT.

In its sample, this clonotype was seen many times. The chain employs TRBV15 and TRBJ2-7, with D uncertain. Germline CDR1 LNHNV, CDR2 YYDKDF (reference sequence). The CDR3 covers 14 residues. V was shortened by 2 bases and J by 3 bases, with 11 bases between the two germline ends. The CDR3 DNA sequence: TGTGCCACCAGCAGATTGGGGTCTAACTACGAGCAGTACTTC. Its translation: CATSRLGSNYEQYF.

V and J are TRBV29-1 and TRBJ2-2, with a tentative D call TRBD2 (6 bases). V was clipped by 4 bases and J by 2 bases, with 20 bases between them. CDR1 is SQVTM and CDR2 is ANQGSEA in the germline V gene. CDR3 length: 17 amino acids. The CDR3 DNA reads TGCAGCGTTGTGGGGGGACCGGGACGGACTAACACCGGGGAGCTGTTTTTT. It encodes CSVVGGPGRTNTGELFF.

This clonotype was found many times. The J gene is TRBJ2-5, the V gene TRBV7-8, with D possibly matching TRBD1 (6 bases). Germline CDR1 and CDR2: SGHVS and FQNEAQ. The V and J ends lost 5 bases and 1 base respectively, with 11 bases between them. The CDR3 runs to 14 residues. Here the CDR3 DNA reads TGTGCCAGCAGCCCAAACAGGGTCCAAGAGACCCAGTACTTC. Amino acid sequence: CASSPNRVQETQYF. The full variable domain, with the rest looked up from reference TRBV7-8 and TRBJ2-5, is GAGVSQSPRYKVAKRGQDVALRCDPISGHVSLFWYQQALGQGPEFLTYFQNEAQLDKSGLPSDRFFAERPEGSVSTLKIQRTQQEDSAVYLCASSPNRVQETQYFGPGTRLLVL.

This clonotype was detected ten times or more. CDR3 DNA sequence: TGCGCCAGCAGCTTGGGGAATAGCGAGCAGTACTTC. Its translation is CASSLGNSEQYF. The chain is built from TRBV5-1 and TRBJ2-7, with D unclear. The length of the CDR3 is 12 residues. Germline loops: CDR1 SGHRS, CDR2 YFSETQ. Between the trimmed V and J ends, which lost 0 bases and 6 bases, there was a span of 7 bases.

In its sample, this clonotype was seen many times. The chain combines TRBV11-1 with TRBJ2-1, with D unresolved. The CDR3 is 13 residues long. V was shortened by 3 bases and J by 5 bases, with 8 bases between the two germline ends. CDR1 is SGHAT, CDR2 FQDESV, per germline (reference sequence). CDR3 residues: CASSFVADNEQFF. DNA for the CDR3: TGTGCCAGCAGCTTCGTAGCAGACAATGAGCAGTTCTTC. The entire variable domain, with the rest obtained from reference TRBV11-1 and TRBJ2-1, is as follows: EAEVAQSPRYKITEKSQAVAFWCDPISGHATLYWYRQILGQGPELLVQFQDESVVDDSQLPKDRFSAERLKGVDSTLKIQPAELGDSAMYLCASSFVADNEQFFGPGTRLTVL.

This clonotype was seen many times. The chain couples TRBV11-2 to TRBJ1-1; D gene uncertain. The ends were cut back, 5 bases at V and 0 bases at J, with 16 bases in the middle. Germline V gene sequence: CDR1 SGHAT, CDR2 FQNNGV. The CDR3 is 16 amino acids. The DNA of the CDR3 is TGTGCCAGCAGCCCAACATACGGAAGCCTGAACACTGAAGCTTTCTTT. Its protein product is CASSPTYGSLNTEAFF.

This clonotype has a handful of counts. V and J are TRBV5-1 and TRBJ1-6; no definite D call. The CDR3 spans 14 residues. The germline V gene has CDR1 SGHRS and CDR2 YFSETQ. V was cut by 4 bases and J by 7 bases, with 12 bases left in between. DNA for the CDR3: TGCGCCAGCAGCCGCGAAGGGAACAATTCACCCCTCCACTTT. Protein sequence: CASSREGNNSPLHF.